Each of the 27 T cell receptor beta chains below was sequenced from the same sample in a study of post-analysis software for immune sequencing data. Overall study findings and caveats: Among 5 or 6 TRBV segments more frequent in patients than controls were TRBV5-6, TRBV5-1 and TRBV20-1.

Unique molecular identifiers were present in the TCR beta cDNA libraries. One entry per CDR3 protein results from TCRdb running MiXCR on the PCR reads. The table lists about 540,000 distinct CDR3 sequences, roughly 34% of them singletons, with 5% to 6% in the top ten. These TCRs are of unknown antigen specificity. Sequences were obtained from blood. These receptors all come from a girl aged 2 to 17 with multiple sclerosis.

The rearrangement links TRBV12-3 or TRBV12-4 to TRBJ1-5; D gene ambiguous. V was clipped by 6 bases and J by 8 bases, with 11 bases between them. This CDR3 spans 12 amino acids. CDR3 nucleotide sequence: TGTGCCAGCAGAACAAGCAGGAAGCCCCAGCATTTT. It is translated as CASRTSRKPQHF.

This clonotype was seen once. The rearrangement joins TRBV5-1 to TRBJ2-3; 13 bases align to TRBD2. The V and J ends lost 2 bases and 0 bases, in that order; junction bases with no gene match: 3. Per the germline V gene, CDR1 is SGHRS and CDR2 is YFSETQ. The CDR3 is 17 amino acids. The CDR3 nucleotides are TGCGCCAGCAGCTTCACGGGACTAGCGGGGAGCACAGATACGCAGTATTTT. It is translated as CASSFTGLAGSTDTQYF.

CDR3 in amino acids: CASRASVNQETQYF. The CDR3 DNA is TGTGCCAGCAGGGCTAGCGTGAATCAAGAGACCCAGTACTTC. The V gene is TRBV2, the J gene TRBJ2-5; D perhaps matches TRBD2 (6 bases). This CDR3 comprises 14 residues. The germline V and J ends were trimmed by 6 bases and 2 bases, with 13 bases remaining between them. Germline CDR1 reads SNHLY; CDR2 reads FYNNEI.

The rearrangement links TRBV18 to TRBJ1-2; 9 bases match TRBD1. V trimming: 3 bases; J trimming: 9 bases; junction bases outside the gene matches: 5. The CDR3 covers 13 residues. The germline V gene has CDR1 KGHSH and CDR2 LQKENI. The CDR3 DNA follows: TGTGCCAGCTCACCCAAGGGACAGGGACGCTACACCTTC. Its protein product is CASSPKGQGRYTF. Drawing the rest from reference TRBV18 and TRBJ1-2, the complete variable domain is NAGVMQNPRHLVRRRGQEARLRCSPMKGHSHVYWYRQLPEEGLKFMVYLQKENIIDESGMPKERFSAEFPKEGPSILRIQQVVRGDSAAYFCASSPKGQGRYTFGSGTRLTVV.

In its sample, this clonotype was seen a few times. The chain employs TRBV18 and TRBJ2-7; 9 positions match TRBD1. CDR3 size: 16 residues. CDR1 is KGHSH and CDR2 is LQKENI in the germline V gene. The junction had 10 bases not matched to a gene; V was cut back by 4 bases and J by 3 bases. In nucleotides, the CDR3 is TGTGCCAGCTCACGTCCGACAGGGGGGCTAAACTACGAGCAGTACTTC. It specifies CASSRPTGGLNYEQYF.

This clonotype was observed a handful of times. This chain connects TRBV11-2 to TRBJ2-1; the match to TRBD1 covers 7 bases. Trimming at V came to 5 bases and at J to 2 bases, leaving 12 bases not matched to a gene. Germline CDR1 is SGHAT and CDR2 is FQNNGV. The CDR3 is 17 residues long. The CDR3 region is CASSKRGRDRTYNEQFF. In nucleotides, the CDR3 is TGTGCCAGCAGCAAGAGGGGTCGGGACAGAACCTACAATGAGCAGTTCTTC.

This clonotype has a handful of counts. This sequence joins TRBV3-1 and TRBJ2-5; tentative D call: TRBD2 (5 bases). V lost 8 bases, J lost 1 base, and 14 bases lay in between. The CDR3 spans 14 residues. Germline V gene lookup returns CDR1 LGHDT and CDR2 YNNKEL (reference sequence). The CDR3 region is CASLSGGLQETQYF. The CDR3 DNA reads as TGTGCCAGCTTAAGTGGAGGTCTCCAAGAGACCCAGTACTTC.

The V gene is TRBV5-5, the J gene TRBJ2-7; 7 nucleotides align to TRBD1. Trimming at V came to 3 bases and at J to 1 base, leaving 4 bases not matched to a gene. The CDR3 has 14 amino acids. CDR1 and CDR2 (germline): SGHKS, YYEKEE (reference sequence). The CDR3 loop reads CASSSRQGSYEQYF. CDR3 nucleotide sequence: TGTGCCAGCAGCTCGAGACAGGGTTCCTACGAGCAGTACTTC.

This clonotype was detected only a few times. The CDR3 loop reads CASSLDAHSSYEQYF. The CDR3 region has the DNA TGTGCCAGCAGCTTAGACGCCCACAGCTCCTACGAGCAGTACTTC. V usage is TRBV11-2 and J usage is TRBJ2-7; D is ambiguous. Germline loops: CDR1 SGHAT, CDR2 FQNNGV. V lost 0 bases and J 0 bases, leaving 9 bases between the germline ends. The CDR3 sequence is 15 residues long.

The rearrangement links TRBV3-1 to TRBJ2-3; D unresolved. The V and J ends lost 4 bases and 0 bases respectively, with 11 bases between them. The CDR3 spans 15 residues. Per germline, CDR1 LGHDT and CDR2 YNNKEL (reference sequence). The CDR3 DNA sequence: TGTGCCAGCAGCCCGACACCGATAAGCACAGATACGCAGTATTTT. Protein: CASSPTPISTDTQYF.

The V and J genes are TRBV4-2 and TRBJ2-3; 10 bases match TRBD2. V dropped 3 bases and J dropped 4; count of bases not matched to a gene: 10. The length of the CDR3 is 17 residues. Per germline, CDR1 LGHNA and CDR2 YNFKEQ. The CDR3, as DNA: TGTGCCAGCAGCCAGCGGCTAGCGGGGGTTGGCCCAGATACGCAGTATTTT. Translated, it gives CASSQRLAGVGPDTQYF.

The chain recombines TRBV6-6 with TRBJ2-5; D remains ambiguous. V was pared by 0 bases and J by 5 bases, with 16 bases between. Germline V gene data show CDR1 as MNHNY and CDR2 as SVGAGI (reference sequence). The CDR3 sequence is 16 residues long. The CDR3 sequence is CASSYSSAQKAETQYF. The CDR3 DNA is TGTGCCAGCAGTTACTCATCTGCCCAGAAGGCGGAGACCCAGTACTTC.

The chain joins TRBV9 to TRBJ1-2; D is unclear. The CDR3 extends over 15 amino acids. Trimming removed 4 bases from V and 4 bases from J, with 17 bases in between. Germline CDR1 reads SGDLS; CDR2 reads YYNGEE. The CDR3 spells CASSTSTHSPYGYTF. CDR3 bases: TGTGCCAGCAGCACTAGCACCCACAGTCCCTATGGCTACACCTTC.

On this clonotype itself: The germline gene is not matched at one end of the junction; a read error may be the cause. The rearrangement joins TRBV7-9 to TRBJ2-5; 7 positions agree with TRBD1. Gene TRBJ2-7 matches the end of the DNA better, so the J call may be wrong. CDR3 length equals 13 residues. Per germline, CDR1 SEHNR and CDR2 FQNEAQ (reference sequence). In nucleotides, the CDR3 is TGTTCCAGCAGCTTAGTCCCAGGGGGCGAGCAGTACTTC. It yields the protein CSSSLVPGGEQYF.

This clonotype came up a few times. The CDR3 reads CASSTIQGPPYNEQFF. In DNA form, the CDR3 reads TGTGCCAGCAGTACAATCCAGGGGCCCCCCTACAATGAGCAGTTCTTC. The V gene is TRBV6-5, the J gene TRBJ2-1; D might be TRBD1 (6 bases). CDR1 and CDR2 (germline): MNHEY, SVGAGI. This CDR3 region has 16 residues. The V end was cut by 5 bases, the J end by 2 bases, with 16 bases between.

This clonotype has only one observation. This rearrangement joins TRBV20-1 to TRBJ2-3; 12 nucleotides line up with TRBD2. This CDR3 comprises 14 residues. Germline CDR1 DFQATT, CDR2 SNEGSKA (reference sequence). Trimming took 6 bases from V and 3 from J; bases not matched to a gene: 4. The CDR3 DNA sequence: TGCAGTGCCTGGACTAGCGGGGAAACAGATACGCAGTATTTT. It is translated as CSAWTSGETDTQYF.

This clonotype has a handful of counts. The CDR3 nucleotides are TGTGCCAGCAGCTTATATTCGCGCTACACAGATACGCAGTATTTT. Protein: CASSLYSRYTDTQYF. This chain links TRBV6-5 with TRBJ2-3, with D hard to call. This CDR3 spans 15 amino acids. CDR1 MNHEY and CDR2 SVGAGI come from the germline V gene. Trimming left V 6 bases short and J 2 bases short, with 15 bases between.

This clonotype was seen only a few times. The V and J genes are TRBV19 and TRBJ2-5; 7 nucleotides match TRBD1. Germline V gene lookup returns CDR1 LNHDA and CDR2 SQIVND (reference sequence). The V segment lost 3 bases and the J segment 1 base; nucleotides outside the gene matches: 2. CDR3 length: 14 amino acids. CDR3 nucleotide sequence: TGTGCCAGTAGTATCTGGACAGGCCAAGAGACCCAGTACTTC. Protein sequence: CASSIWTGQETQYF. The full variable domain, rest sourced from reference TRBV19 and TRBJ2-5, is DGGITQSPKYLFRKEGQNVTLSCEQNLNHDAMYWYRQDPGQGLRLIYYSQIVNDFQKGDIAEGYSVSREKKESFPLTVTSAQKNPTAFYLCASSIWTGQETQYFGPGTRLLVL.

This clonotype has ten or more counts. The chain joins TRBV7-3 to TRBJ1-2, with a possible D match to TRBD1 (5 bases). Per germline, CDR1 SGHTA and CDR2 FQGTGA. Trimming left V 5 bases short and J 6 bases short, with 16 bases between. CDR3 length: 14 residues. For the CDR3, the DNA is TGTGCCAGCAGCCTAAGCCTAGCACAGGATGGCTACACCTTC. It encodes CASSLSLAQDGYTF.

The chain recombines TRBV20-1 with TRBJ2-2; tentative D call: TRBD2 (7 bases). CDR1 DFQATT and CDR2 SNEGSKA come from the germline V gene (reference sequence). V was shortened by 6 bases and J by 5 bases, with 22 bases between the two germline ends. This CDR3 has 16 residues. DNA for the CDR3: TGCAGTGCCCACAGGGTGGGGGGGGGCCAAACCGGGGAGCTGTTTTTT. Translated: CSAHRVGGGQTGELFF.

The genes are TRBV5-1 and TRBJ1-6, with 10 bases aligning to TRBD1. The CDR3 is 16 residues long. CDR1 and CDR2 from the germline V gene are SGHRS and YFSETQ. V was pared by 4 bases and J by 8 bases, with 9 bases of the junction left unmatched. The CDR3 region is CASSPTPGTGDSPLHF. Written as DNA, the CDR3 is TGCGCCAGCAGCCCAACACCCGGGACAGGGGATTCACCCCTCCACTTT.

This clonotype was observed a few times. This rearrangement joins TRBV10-3 to TRBJ2-6; 7 nucleotides line up with TRBD1. Germline CDR1 reads ENHRY; CDR2 reads SYGVKD. The CDR3 is 15 residues long. The junction had 6 bases not matched to a gene; V was cut back by 10 bases and J by 0 bases. CDR3 sequence (DNA): TGTGCCACCGGGACAGAAAACTCTGGGGCCAACGTCCTGACTTTC. Translation gives CATGTENSGANVLTF.

This clonotype came up a few times. V usage is TRBV5-1 and J usage is TRBJ2-3, with 9 positions matching TRBD2. CDR1 is SGHRS and CDR2 is YFSETQ in the germline V gene. Trimming cost V 0 bases and J 2 bases; bases outside gene matches: 4. CDR3 length: 16 amino acids. In nucleotides, the CDR3 is TGCGCCAGCAGCTTGGTCCTAGCGGGAAACACAGATACGCAGTATTTT. Amino acids: CASSLVLAGNTDTQYF.

The table lists this clonotype with many counts. The rearrangement joins TRBV4-2 to TRBJ2-1; D unclear. Germline CDR1 LGHNA, CDR2 YNFKEQ. This CDR3 has 13 residues. The ends were cut back, 4 bases at V and 2 bases at J, with 6 bases in the middle. CDR3 protein: CASSLATYNEQFF. The DNA of the CDR3 is TGTGCCAGCAGCCTGGCAACCTACAATGAGCAGTTCTTC.

This clonotype was seen a handful of times. The chain recombines TRBV20-1 with TRBJ2-7; 8 positions agree with TRBD1. V lost 6 bases and J lost 1; bases outside the gene matches: 5. This CDR3 is built from 13 residues. Per the germline V gene, CDR1 is DFQATT and CDR2 is SNEGSKA (reference sequence). CDR3 DNA: TGCAGTGCGACAGGGGTAGGGTCCTACGAGCAGTACTTC. Its protein product is CSATGVGSYEQYF.

V and J are TRBV18 and TRBJ1-1, with D possibly being TRBD1 (6 bases). Per germline, CDR1 KGHSH and CDR2 LQKENI. The CDR3 sequence is 14 residues long. Trimming cost V 5 bases and J 1 base, with 11 bases left between them. As DNA, the CDR3 is TGTGCCAGCTCAACACAGGGACAGAACACTGAAGCTTTCTTT. Amino acids: CASSTQGQNTEAFF. Combining the CDR3 with reference TRBV18 and TRBJ1-1 gives the whole variable domain NAGVMQNPRHLVRRRGQEARLRCSPMKGHSHVYWYRQLPEEGLKFMVYLQKENIIDESGMPKERFSAEFPKEGPSILRIQQVVRGDSAAYFCASSTQGQNTEAFFGQGTRLTVV.

This chain uses TRBV5-1 with TRBJ1-2, with 8 positions matching TRBD1. The CDR3 is 13 amino acids. The V gene end was trimmed by 4 bases and the J gene end by 8 bases; junction bases not matched to a gene: 7. Germline CDR1 and CDR2: SGHRS and YFSETQ. DNA of the CDR3: TGCGCCAGCAGCAACGGACAGGGAGGAGGCTACACCTTC. Translated: CASSNGQGGGYTF.